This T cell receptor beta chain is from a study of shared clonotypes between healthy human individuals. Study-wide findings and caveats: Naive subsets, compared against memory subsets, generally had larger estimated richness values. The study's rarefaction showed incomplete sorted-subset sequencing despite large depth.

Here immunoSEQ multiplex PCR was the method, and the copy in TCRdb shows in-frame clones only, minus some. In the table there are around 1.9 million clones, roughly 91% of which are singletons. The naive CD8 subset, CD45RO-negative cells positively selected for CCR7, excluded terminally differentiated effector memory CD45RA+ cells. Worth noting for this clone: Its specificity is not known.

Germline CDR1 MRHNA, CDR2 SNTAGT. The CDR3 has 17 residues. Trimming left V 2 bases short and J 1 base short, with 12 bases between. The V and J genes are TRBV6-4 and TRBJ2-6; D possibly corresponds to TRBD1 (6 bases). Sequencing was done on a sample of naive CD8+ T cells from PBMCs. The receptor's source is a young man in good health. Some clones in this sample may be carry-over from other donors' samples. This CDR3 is CASSDTGIRSGANVLTF. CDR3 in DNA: TGTGCCAGCAGTGACACAGGGATTAGGTCTGGGGCCAACGTCCTGACTTTC.